This TCR beta chain was identified in a study of cytomegalovirus exposure and HLA in healthy donors. The wider study: An early data release held about 85 million unique TCRs from HLA-typed donors.

As for this clone: As yet, its antigen is unknown.

Broader study findings: Among immune exposure information, only CMV serostatus was available.

The V and J ends lost 6 bases and 8 bases, in that order; junction bases with no gene match: 3. This CDR3 comprises 11 residues. CDR1 and CDR2 (germline): MDHEN, SYDVKM. Amplification used 60 Vbeta primers and 13 Jbeta primers. Original analysis: Around 83 million unique TCR beta chains, some 11 million shared, were counted in a later analysis. Some clones are missing from TCRdb's copy, which holds only in-frame ones; the method was immunoSEQ multiplex PCR. V and J calls and clone size are as listed in that table; D and trimming were resolved from the DNA. The sample carries more than 90,000 clones, roughly 69% recorded once.

The chain is built from TRBV28 and TRBJ1-2; 7 positions match TRBD1. The sample consisted of PBMCs. The receptor comes from a woman aged 25 to 39 in good health and CMV-seronegative. As DNA, the CDR3 is TGTGCCAGCAGACTAGGGGGCGGCTACACCTTC. It encodes CASRLGGGYTF.